Below are 2 T cell receptor beta chains sequenced from a single sample in a study of blood T cell repertoires in COVID-19. Here immunoSEQ multiplex PCR was the method, and the copy in TCRdb shows in-frame clones only, minus some. The sample consists of approximately 250,000 clones, approximately 80% of them appearing once. The sequenced material came from peripheral blood. These receptors were taken from a man in his sixties with acute or convalescent COVID-19.

CDR3 DNA: TGCGCCAGCAGCCAAGATCCCACAGGGCTCTATGGCTACACCTTC. The encoded protein is CASSQDPTGLYGYTF. This chain links TRBV4-1 with TRBJ1-2; D possibly corresponds to TRBD1 (6 bases). In germline, CDR1 is MGHRA, CDR2 YSYEKL. The CDR3 spans 15 residues. V shed 0 bases and J shed 4 bases, with 12 bases lying between them.

This clone has just one count. This chain uses TRBV29-1 with TRBJ2-5; D perhaps matches TRBD2 (7 bases). The CDR3 is 16 amino acids. Trimming removed 3 bases at V and 4 bases at J, with 21 bases between. Germline values: CDR1 SQVTM, CDR2 ANQGSEA. CDR3 sequence (DNA): TGCAGCGTTGATGAGGGGGGGGGCTCTCTTGGAGAGACCCAGTACTTC. Translated, it gives CSVDEGGGSLGETQYF.